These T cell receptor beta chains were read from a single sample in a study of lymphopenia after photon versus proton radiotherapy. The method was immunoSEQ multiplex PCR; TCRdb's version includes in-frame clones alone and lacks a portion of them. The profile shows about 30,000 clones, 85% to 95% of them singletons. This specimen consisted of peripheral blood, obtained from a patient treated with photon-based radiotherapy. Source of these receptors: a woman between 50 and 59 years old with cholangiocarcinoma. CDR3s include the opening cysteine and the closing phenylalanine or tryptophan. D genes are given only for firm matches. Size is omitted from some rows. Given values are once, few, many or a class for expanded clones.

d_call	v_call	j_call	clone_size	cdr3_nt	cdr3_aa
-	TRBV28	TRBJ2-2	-	TGTGCCAGCAGTTTCGGTCGGGGTTTCCTATCGAACACCGGGGAGCTGTTTTTT	CASSFGRGFLSNTGELFF
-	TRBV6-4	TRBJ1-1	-	TGTGCCAGCAGAAGGACCAGGAACACTGAAGCTTTCTTT	CASRRTRNTEAFF
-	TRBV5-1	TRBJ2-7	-	TGCGCCAGCAGCTCCTTCCCGGACCCTGAGCAGTACTTC	CASSSFPDPEQYF
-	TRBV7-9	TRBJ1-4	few	TGTGCCAGCAGCTTAGGGGCAGATGAAAAACTGTTTTTT	CASSLGADEKLFF
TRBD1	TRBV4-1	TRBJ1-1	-	TGCGCCAGCAGCCCTCACCGACAGGGGGTGTCACCGGGCACTGAAGCTTTCTTT	CASSPHRQGVSPGTEAFF
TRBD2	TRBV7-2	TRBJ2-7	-	TGTGCCAGCAGCTTAAGGCTAGCGGGGGGTGGAGAGCAGTACTTC	CASSLRLAGGGEQYF
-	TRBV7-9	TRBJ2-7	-	TGTGCCAGCAGCTTACAGATCCTCTACGAGCAGTACTTC	CASSLQILYEQYF
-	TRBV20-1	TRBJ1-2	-	TGCAGTGCTCTTATAGAAGGCTACACCTTC	CSALIEGYTF
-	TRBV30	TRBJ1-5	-	TGTGCCTGGAGTGCCGGGCCCCAGCCCCAGCATTTT	CAWSAGPQPQHF
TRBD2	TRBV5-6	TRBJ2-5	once	TGTGCCAGCAGTTACAACCGACTAGCGGGAGAGACCCAGTACTTC	CASSYNRLAGETQYF
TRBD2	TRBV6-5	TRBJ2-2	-	TGTGCCAGCAGAAGGACTAGCGGGGAAATCGGGGAGCTGTTTTTT	CASRRTSGEIGELFF
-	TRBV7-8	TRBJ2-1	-	TGTGCCAGCAGCTTAGACGGGGACGGTGAGCAGTTCTTC	CASSLDGDGEQFF
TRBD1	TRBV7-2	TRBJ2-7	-	TGTGCCAGCAGCGCGGGGCAGGGGGCATACGAGCAGTACTTC	CASSAGQGAYEQYF
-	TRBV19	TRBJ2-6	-	TGTGCCACCACCCCCCAGGGGTCATCTGGGGCCAACGTCCTGACTTTC	CATTPQGSSGANVLTF
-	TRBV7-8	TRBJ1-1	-	TGTGCCAGCAGCCCTAGCCCGGGACGGACTGAAGCTTTCTTT	CASSPSPGRTEAFF
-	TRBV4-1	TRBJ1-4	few	TGCGCCAGCAGCCCTCAGTCAGGGCTGGAAAAACTGTTTTTT	CASSPQSGLEKLFF
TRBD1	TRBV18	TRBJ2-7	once	TGTGCCAGCTCACCAGACAGGGGGATTGAGCAGTACTTC	CASSPDRGIEQYF
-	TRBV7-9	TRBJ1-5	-	TGTGCCAGCAGCCGGGACGGTCATCAGCCCCAGCATTTT	CASSRDGHQPQHF
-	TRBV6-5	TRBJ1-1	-	TGTGCCACCGGGGAGGGGTATGCTGAAGCTTTCTTT	CATGEGYAEAFF
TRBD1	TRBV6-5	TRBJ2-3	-	TGTGCCAGCAGCCCATGGACAGGGAAGACGCAGTATTTT	CASSPWTGKTQYF
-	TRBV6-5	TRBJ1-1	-	TGTGCCAGCAGTTACTACGGGGTGGCCAACACTGAAGCTTTCTTT	CASSYYGVANTEAFF
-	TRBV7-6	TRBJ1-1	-	TGTGCCAGCAGTTCCGACACGAACACTGAAGCTTTCTTT	CASSSDTNTEAFF
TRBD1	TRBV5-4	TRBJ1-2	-	TGTGCCAGCAGCTTGGAGTTATTGCAGGGGGCGGACTATGGCTACACCTTC	CASSLELLQGADYGYTF
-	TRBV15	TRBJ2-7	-	TGTGCCACCCGGCTGGGGTTAACCTACGAGCAGTACTTC	CATRLGLTYEQYF
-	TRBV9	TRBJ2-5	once	TGTGCCAGCAGCGTAGGTGGCTTGCAAGGTCGAGAGACCCAGTACTTC	CASSVGGLQGRETQYF
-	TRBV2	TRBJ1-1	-	TGTGCCAGCAGGGTACAGGGGAACACTGAAGCTTTCTTT	CASRVQGNTEAFF
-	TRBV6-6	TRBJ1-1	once	TGTGCCAGCAGTTACTTGGGGAACACTGAAGCTTTCTTT	CASSYLGNTEAFF
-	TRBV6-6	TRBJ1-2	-	TGTGCCAGCAGCGGTACAACTAACTATGGCTACACCTTC	CASSGTTNYGYTF
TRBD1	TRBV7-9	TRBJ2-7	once	TGTGCCAGCAGCTTACTTGGGACAGGGGGACGCGAGCAGTACTTC	CASSLLGTGGREQYF
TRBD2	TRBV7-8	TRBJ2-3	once	TGTGCCAGCAGCCGATCGACTAGCGGGGGCACCCTTATAGGGACAGATACGCAGTATTTT	CASSRSTSGGTLIGTDTQYF
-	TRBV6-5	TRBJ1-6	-	TGTGCCAGCAGTGCGGACAGAAATTCACCCCTCCACTTT	CASSADRNSPLHF
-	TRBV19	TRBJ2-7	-	TGTGCCAGTAGTCCTCGCACTAGCGAGCAGTACTTC	CASSPRTSEQYF
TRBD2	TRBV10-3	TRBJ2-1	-	TGTGCCATCAGTGAGTCGGACCGGGGGGGTGAGCAGTTCTTC	CAISESDRGGEQFF
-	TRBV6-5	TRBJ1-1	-	TGTGCCAGCAGTTACTCGAGCATGGGCCCTGAAGCTTTCTTT	CASSYSSMGPEAFF
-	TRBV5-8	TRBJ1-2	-	TGTGCCAGCAGCAACCACCCGGGGGAGGCATATGGCTACACCTTC	CASSNHPGEAYGYTF
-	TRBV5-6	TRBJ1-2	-	TGTGCCAGCAGCTACCTGGGGAACCTGAACTATGGCTACACCTTC	CASSYLGNLNYGYTF
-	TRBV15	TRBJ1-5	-	TGTGCCACCAGCAGAGTAGAGGTCGGAGGCCAGCCCCAGCATTTT	CATSRVEVGGQPQHF
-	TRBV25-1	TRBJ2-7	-	TGTGCCAGCAGTGAAGGGTTAACTTACGAGCAGTACTTC	CASSEGLTYEQYF
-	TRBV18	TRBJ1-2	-	TGTGCCAGCTCACCGGGGAGACAGGAGGCGAAGTATGGCTACACCTTC	CASSPGRQEAKYGYTF
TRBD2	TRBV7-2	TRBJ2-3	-	TGTGCCAGCAGCCCTCGACTAGCGGGGGTCACAGATACGCAGTATTTT	CASSPRLAGVTDTQYF
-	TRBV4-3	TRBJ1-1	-	TGCGCCAGCAGCCAAGACAGACTACTGAACACTGAAGCTTTCTTT	CASSQDRLLNTEAFF
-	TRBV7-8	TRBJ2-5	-	TGTGCCAGCAGCTTAGGGGCAACACAAGAGACCCAGTACTTC	CASSLGATQETQYF
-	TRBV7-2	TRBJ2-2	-	TGTGCCAGCAGCTTTACAGCTACGAACACCGGGGAGCTGTTTTTT	CASSFTATNTGELFF
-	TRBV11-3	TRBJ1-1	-	TGTGCCAGCAGCTTACGGGGGAGCACTGAAGCTTTCTTT	CASSLRGSTEAFF
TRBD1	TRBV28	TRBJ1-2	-	TGTGCCAGCAGGACAGGGAGTGAAGGCTACACCTTC	CASRTGSEGYTF
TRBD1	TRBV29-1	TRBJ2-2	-	TGCAGCGTCGACAGGGGGCAGGAGCTGTTTTTT	CSVDRGQELFF
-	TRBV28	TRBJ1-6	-	TGTGCCAGCAGTTTTGGGGAATCACCCCTCCACTTT	CASSFGESPLHF
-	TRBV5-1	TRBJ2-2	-	TGCGCCAGCAGCTTGGATACAGGGCCCGGGGAGCTGTTTTTT	CASSLDTGPGELFF
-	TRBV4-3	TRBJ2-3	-	TGCGCCAGCAGCCAAGATGCAGGCACAGATACGCAGTATTTT	CASSQDAGTDTQYF